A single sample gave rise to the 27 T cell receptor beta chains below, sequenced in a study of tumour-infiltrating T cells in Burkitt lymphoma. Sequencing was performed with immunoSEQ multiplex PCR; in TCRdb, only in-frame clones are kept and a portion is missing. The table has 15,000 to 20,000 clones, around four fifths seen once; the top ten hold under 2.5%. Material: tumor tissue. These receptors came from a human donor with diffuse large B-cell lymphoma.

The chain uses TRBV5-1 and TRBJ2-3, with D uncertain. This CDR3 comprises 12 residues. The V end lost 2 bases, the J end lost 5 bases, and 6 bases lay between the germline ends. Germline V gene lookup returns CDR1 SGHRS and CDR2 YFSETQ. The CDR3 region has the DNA TGCGCCAGCAGCTTAGGCAAAGATACGCAGTATTTT. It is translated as CASSLGKDTQYF.

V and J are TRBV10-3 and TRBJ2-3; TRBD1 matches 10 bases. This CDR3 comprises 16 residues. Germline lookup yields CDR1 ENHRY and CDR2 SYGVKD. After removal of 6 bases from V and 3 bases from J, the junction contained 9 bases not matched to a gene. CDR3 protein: CAIRVTGGAGTDTQYF. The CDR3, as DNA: TGTGCCATCAGAGTGACAGGGGGCGCGGGGACAGATACGCAGTATTTT.

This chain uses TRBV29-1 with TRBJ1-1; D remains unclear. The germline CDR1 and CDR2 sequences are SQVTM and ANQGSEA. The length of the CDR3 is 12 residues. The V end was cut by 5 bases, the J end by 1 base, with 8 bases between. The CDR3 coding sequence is TGCAGCGTTAAAACAGAGAACACTGAAGCTTTCTTT. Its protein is CSVKTENTEAFF. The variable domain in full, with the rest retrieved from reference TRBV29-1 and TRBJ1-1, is SAVISQKPSRDICQRGTSLTIQCQVDSQVTMMFWYRQQPGQSLTLIATANQGSEATYESGFVIDKFPISRPNLTFSTLTVSNMSPEDSSIYLCSVKTENTEAFFGQGTRLTVV.

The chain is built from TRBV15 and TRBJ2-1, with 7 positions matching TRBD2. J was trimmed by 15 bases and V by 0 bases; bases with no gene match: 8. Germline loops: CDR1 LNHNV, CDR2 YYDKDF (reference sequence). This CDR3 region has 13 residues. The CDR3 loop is CATSRDPAGVVFF. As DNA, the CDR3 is TGTGCCACCAGCAGAGATCCGGCGGGAGTTGTGTTCTTC.

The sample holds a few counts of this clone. The CDR3 here is CASSTRADTQYF. The CDR3 nucleotides are TGTGCCAGTAGTACCCGGGCAGATACGCAGTATTTT. This chain joins TRBV19 and TRBJ2-3; no clear D. The CDR3 sequence is 12 residues long. Trimming stripped 4 bases from V and 4 bases from J, with 6 bases between. Germline V gene lookup returns CDR1 LNHDA and CDR2 SQIVND (reference sequence).

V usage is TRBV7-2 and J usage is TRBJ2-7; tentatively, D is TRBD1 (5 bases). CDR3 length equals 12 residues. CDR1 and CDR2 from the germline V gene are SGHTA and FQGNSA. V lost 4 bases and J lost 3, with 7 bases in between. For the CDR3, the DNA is TGTGCCAGCAGCTCCACAGGCTACGAGCAGTACTTC. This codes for CASSSTGYEQYF.

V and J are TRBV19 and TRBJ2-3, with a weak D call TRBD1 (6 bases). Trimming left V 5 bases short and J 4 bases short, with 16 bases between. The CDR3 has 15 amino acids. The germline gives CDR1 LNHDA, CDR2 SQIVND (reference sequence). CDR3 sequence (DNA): TGTGCCAGTAGTCCCCCCGGGCCAGGGGCAGATACGCAGTATTTT. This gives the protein CASSPPGPGADTQYF.

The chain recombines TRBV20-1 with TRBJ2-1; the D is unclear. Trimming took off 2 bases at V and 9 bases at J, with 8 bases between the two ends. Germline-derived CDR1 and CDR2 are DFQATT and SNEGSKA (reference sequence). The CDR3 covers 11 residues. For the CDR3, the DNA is TGCAGTGCTAGACAGGTTGGTGAGCAGTTCTTC. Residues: CSARQVGEQFF.

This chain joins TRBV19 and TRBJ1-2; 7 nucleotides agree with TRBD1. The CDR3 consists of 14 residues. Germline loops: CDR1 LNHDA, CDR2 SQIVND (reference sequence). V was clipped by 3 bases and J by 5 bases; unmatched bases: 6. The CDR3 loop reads CASSIAGGKYGYTF. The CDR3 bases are TGTGCCAGTAGTATTGCAGGGGGAAAGTATGGCTACACCTTC.

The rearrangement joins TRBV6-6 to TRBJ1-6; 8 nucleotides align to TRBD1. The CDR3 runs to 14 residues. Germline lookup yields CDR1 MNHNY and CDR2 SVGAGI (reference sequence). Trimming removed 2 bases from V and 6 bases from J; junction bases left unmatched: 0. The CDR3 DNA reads TGTGCCAGCAGTTACGGACAGGGTAATTCACCCCTCCACTTT. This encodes CASSYGQGNSPLHF.

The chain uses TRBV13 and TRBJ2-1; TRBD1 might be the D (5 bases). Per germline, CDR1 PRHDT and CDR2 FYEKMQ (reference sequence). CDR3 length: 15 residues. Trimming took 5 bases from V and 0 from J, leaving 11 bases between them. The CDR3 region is CASSARGDSYNEQFF. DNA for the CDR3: TGTGCCAGCAGCGCAAGGGGCGACTCCTACAATGAGCAGTTCTTC.

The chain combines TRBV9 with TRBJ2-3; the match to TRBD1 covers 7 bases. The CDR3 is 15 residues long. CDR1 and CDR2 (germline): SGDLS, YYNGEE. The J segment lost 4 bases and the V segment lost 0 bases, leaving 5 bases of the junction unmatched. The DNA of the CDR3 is TGTGCCAGCAGCGTAGCCGGACAGGTTCCAGATACGCAGTATTTT. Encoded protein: CASSVAGQVPDTQYF.

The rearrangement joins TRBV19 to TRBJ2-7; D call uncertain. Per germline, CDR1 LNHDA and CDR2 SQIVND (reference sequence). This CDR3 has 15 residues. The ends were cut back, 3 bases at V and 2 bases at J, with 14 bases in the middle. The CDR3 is CASSIEAEITYEQYF. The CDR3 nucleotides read TGTGCCAGTAGTATCGAGGCAGAGATTACCTACGAGCAGTACTTC.

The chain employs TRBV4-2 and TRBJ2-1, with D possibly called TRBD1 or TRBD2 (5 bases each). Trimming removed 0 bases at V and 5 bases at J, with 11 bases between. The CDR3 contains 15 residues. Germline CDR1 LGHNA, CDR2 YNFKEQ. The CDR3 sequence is CASSQERGSDNEQFF. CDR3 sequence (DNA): TGTGCCAGCAGCCAAGAGAGGGGCAGCGACAATGAGCAGTTCTTC.

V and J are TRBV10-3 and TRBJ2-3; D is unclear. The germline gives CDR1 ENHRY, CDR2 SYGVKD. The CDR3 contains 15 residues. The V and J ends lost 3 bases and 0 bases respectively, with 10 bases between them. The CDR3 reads CAISESPASTDTQYF. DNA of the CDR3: TGTGCCATCAGTGAAAGTCCAGCGAGCACAGATACGCAGTATTTT.

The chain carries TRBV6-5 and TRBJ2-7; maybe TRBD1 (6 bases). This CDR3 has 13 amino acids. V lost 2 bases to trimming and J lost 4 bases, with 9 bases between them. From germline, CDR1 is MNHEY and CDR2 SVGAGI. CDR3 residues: CASSYDQGYEQYF. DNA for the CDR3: TGTGCCAGCAGTTACGATCAGGGGTACGAGCAGTACTTC.

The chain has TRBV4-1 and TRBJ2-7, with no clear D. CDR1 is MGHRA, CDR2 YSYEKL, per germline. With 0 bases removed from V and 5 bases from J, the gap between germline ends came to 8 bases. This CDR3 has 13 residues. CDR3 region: CASSQEVFDEQYF. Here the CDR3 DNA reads TGCGCCAGCAGCCAAGAGGTCTTCGACGAGCAGTACTTC.

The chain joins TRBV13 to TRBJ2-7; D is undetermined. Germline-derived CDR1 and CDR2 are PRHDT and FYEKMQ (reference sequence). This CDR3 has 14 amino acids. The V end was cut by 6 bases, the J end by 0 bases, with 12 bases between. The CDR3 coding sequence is TGTGCCAGCAGTTTTTTCACGGACTCCTACGAGCAGTACTTC. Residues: CASSFFTDSYEQYF. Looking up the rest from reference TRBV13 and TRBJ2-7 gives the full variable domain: AAGVIQSPRHLIKEKRETATLKCYPIPRHDTVYWYQQGPGQDPQFLISFYEKMQSDKGSIPDRFSAQQFSDYHSELNMSSLELGDSALYFCASSFFTDSYEQYFGPGTRLTVT.

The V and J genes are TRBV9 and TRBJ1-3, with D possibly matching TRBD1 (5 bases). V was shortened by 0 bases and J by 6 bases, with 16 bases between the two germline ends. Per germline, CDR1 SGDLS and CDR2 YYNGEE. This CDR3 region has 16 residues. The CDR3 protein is CASSVGAGHGENTIYF. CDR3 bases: TGTGCCAGCAGCGTAGGAGCGGGGCACGGCGAAAACACCATATATTTT. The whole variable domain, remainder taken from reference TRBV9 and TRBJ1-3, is DSGVTQTPKHLITATGQRVTLRCSPRSGDLSVYWYQQSLDQGLQFLIQYYNGEERAKGNILERFSAQQFPDLHSELNLSSLELGDSALYFCASSVGAGHGENTIYFGEGSWLTVV.

CDR3 region: CATMPGQGHTGELFF. The CDR3 nucleotides read TGTGCCACAATGCCGGGACAGGGTCACACCGGGGAGCTGTTTTTT. The chain recombines TRBV19 with TRBJ2-2; 9 bases match TRBD1. CDR3 length: 15 residues. Germline trimming cut 10 bases from V and 3 bases from J; bases unmatched to any gene: 9. Germline-derived CDR1 and CDR2 are LNHDA and SQIVND (reference sequence).

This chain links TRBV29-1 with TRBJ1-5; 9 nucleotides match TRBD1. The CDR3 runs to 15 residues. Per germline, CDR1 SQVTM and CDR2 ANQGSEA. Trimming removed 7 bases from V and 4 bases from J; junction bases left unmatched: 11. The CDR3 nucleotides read TGCAGCGCCTTAGCCGGGACAGGGCTTAATCAGCCCCAGCATTTT. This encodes CSALAGTGLNQPQHF.

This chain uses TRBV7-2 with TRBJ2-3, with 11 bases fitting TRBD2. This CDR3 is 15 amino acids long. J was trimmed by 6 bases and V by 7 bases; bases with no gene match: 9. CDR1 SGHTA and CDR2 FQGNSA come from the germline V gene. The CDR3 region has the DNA TGTGCCAGCACTAATAATGGACTAGCGGGCGATACGCAGTATTTT. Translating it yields CASTNNGLAGDTQYF.

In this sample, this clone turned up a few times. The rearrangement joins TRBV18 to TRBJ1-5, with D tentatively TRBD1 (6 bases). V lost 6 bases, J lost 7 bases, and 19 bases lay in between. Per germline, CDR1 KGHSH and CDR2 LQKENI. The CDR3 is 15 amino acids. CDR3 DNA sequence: TGTGCCAGCTCGCCCGGGACGGACAGCAGACAGCCCCAGCATTTT. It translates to CASSPGTDSRQPQHF.

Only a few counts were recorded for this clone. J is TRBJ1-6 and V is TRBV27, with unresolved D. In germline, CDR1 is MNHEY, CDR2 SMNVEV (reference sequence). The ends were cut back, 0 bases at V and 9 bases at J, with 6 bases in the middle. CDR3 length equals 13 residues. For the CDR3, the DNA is TGTGCCAGCAGTTTATCAAGTAGTTCACCCCTCCACTTT. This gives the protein CASSLSSSSPLHF.

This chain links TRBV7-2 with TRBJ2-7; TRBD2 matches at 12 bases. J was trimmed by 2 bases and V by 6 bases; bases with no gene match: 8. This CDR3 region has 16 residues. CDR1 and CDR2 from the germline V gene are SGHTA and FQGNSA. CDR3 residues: CASSRATSGGTYEQYF. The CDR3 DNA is TGTGCCAGCAGTAGGGCTACTAGCGGGGGGACCTACGAGCAGTACTTC.

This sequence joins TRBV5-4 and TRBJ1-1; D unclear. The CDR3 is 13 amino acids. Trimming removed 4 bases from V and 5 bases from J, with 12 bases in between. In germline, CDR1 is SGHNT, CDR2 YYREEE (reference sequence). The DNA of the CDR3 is TGTGCCAGCAGCCCCGGTGGGGTTACTGAAGCTTTCTTT. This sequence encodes CASSPGGVTEAFF.

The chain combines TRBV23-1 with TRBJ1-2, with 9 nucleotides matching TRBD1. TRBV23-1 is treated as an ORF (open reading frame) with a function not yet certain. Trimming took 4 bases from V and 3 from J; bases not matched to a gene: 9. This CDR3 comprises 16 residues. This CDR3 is CASSPDSRDRDYGYTF. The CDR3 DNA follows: TGCGCCAGCAGTCCCGACTCCAGGGACAGGGACTATGGCTACACCTTC.